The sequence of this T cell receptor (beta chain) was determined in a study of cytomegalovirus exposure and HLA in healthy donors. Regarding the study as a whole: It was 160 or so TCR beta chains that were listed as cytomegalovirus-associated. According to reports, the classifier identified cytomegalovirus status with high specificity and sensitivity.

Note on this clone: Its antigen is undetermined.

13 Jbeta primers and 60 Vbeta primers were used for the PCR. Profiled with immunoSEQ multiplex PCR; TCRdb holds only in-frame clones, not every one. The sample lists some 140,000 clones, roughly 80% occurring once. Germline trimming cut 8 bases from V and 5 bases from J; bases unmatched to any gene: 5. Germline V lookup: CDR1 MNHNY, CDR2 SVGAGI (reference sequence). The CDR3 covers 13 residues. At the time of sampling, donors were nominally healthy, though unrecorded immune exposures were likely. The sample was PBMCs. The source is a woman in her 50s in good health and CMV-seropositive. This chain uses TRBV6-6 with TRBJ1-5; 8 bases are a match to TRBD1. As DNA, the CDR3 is TGTGCCAGCGTAACAGGGGGTTATCAGCCCCAGCATTTT. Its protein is CASVTGGYQPQHF.